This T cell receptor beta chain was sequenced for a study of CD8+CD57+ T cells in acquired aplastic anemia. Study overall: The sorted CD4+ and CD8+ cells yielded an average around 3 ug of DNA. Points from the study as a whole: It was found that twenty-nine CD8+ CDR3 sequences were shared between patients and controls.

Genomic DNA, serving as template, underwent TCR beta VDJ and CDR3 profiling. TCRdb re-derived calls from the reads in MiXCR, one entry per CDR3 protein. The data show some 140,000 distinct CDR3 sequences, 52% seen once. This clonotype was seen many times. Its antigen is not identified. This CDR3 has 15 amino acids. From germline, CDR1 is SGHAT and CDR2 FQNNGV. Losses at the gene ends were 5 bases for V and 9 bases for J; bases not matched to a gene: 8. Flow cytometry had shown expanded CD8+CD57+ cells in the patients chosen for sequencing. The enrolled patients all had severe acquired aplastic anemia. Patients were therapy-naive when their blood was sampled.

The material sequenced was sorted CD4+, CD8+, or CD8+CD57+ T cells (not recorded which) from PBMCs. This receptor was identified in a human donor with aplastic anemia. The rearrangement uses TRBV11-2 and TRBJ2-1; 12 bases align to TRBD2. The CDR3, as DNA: TGTGCCAGCAGCCCTAGCGGGGGGGCCGCTAGTGAGCAGTTCTTC. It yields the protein CASSPSGGAASEQFF.